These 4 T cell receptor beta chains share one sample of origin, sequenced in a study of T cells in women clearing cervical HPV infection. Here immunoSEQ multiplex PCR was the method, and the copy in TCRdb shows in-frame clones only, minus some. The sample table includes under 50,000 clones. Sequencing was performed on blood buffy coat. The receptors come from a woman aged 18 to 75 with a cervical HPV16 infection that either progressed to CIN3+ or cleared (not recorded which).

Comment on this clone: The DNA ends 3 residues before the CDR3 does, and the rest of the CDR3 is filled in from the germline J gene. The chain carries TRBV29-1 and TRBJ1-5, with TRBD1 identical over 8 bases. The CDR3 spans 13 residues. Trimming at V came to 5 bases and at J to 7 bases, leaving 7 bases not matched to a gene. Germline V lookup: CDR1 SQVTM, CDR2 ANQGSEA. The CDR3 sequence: CSVSRGQGQPQHF. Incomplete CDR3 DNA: TGCAGCGTTTCCAGGGGGCAGGGCCAGCCC.

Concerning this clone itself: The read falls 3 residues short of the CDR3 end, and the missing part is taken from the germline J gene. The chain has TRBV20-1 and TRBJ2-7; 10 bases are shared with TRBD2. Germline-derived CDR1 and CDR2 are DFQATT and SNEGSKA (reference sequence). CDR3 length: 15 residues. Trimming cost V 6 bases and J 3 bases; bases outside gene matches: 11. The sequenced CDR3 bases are TGCAGTGCCCGGGGGGAGCGGGAGGGTGTCTACGAG. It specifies CSARGEREGVYE. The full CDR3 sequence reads CSARGEREGVYEQYF.

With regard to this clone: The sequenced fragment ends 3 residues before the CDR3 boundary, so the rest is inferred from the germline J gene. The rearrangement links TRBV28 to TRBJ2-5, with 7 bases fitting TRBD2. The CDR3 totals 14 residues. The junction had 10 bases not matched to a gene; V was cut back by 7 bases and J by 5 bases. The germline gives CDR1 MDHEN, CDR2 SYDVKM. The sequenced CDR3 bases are TGTGCCAGCACCGCGACTAGCAGTCGGGAGACC. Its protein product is CASTATSSRET. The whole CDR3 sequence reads CASTATSSRETQYF.

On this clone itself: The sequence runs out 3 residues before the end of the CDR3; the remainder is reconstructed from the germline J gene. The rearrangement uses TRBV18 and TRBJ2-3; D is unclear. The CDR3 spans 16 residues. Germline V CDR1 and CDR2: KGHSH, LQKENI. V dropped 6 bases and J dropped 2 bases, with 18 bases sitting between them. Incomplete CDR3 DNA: TGTGCCAGCTCCCGACATGGCGCATCCGCCACAGATACG. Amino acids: CASSRHGASATDT. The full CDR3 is CASSRHGASATDTQYF.